This T cell receptor (beta chain) derives from a study of identical twins. Study-wide points: With beta out-of-frame sequences, excess sharing by twins was weaker. The conclusions drew on cross-sectional statistical analysis instead of tracking the same donors. Reduced insertions were recorded for abundant cord blood beta clonotypes, with no such pattern in memory repertoires.

Only healthy Caucasians were included as donors. MiXCR, run by TCRdb on the 5' RACE reads, gives a single entry per CDR3 protein. The sample has around 1.7 million distinct CDR3 sequences; about 32% are singletons. There are a few counts of this clonotype. As yet, its antigen is unknown. Sample: cord blood. The receptor was isolated from a newborn girl in good health.

This chain's CDR3 is CASSQGGGAEGEQYF. CDR3 sequence (DNA): TGTGCCAGCAGCCAAGGGGGGGGGGCCGAGGGTGAGCAGTACTTC. The V and J genes are TRBV4-2 and TRBJ2-7; D perhaps matches TRBD2 (7 bases). This CDR3 is 15 amino acids long. Germline loops: CDR1 LGHNA, CDR2 YNFKEQ. Trimming shortened V by 1 base and J by 7 bases, and 17 bases separated the two germline ends.